The sequence of this T cell receptor (beta chain) was determined in a study of blood T cell repertoires in COVID-19. For the study at large: Collection of acute and convalescent COVID-19 samples took place in the United States, Italy and Spain. Sources were T cells, B-cell-depleted T cells, or PBMCs; the material itself was cDNA or gDNA.

Methods used by the authors: The assay estimated nucleated cells by amplifying reference gene primers. The repertoire was sequenced with immunoSEQ multiplex PCR; TCRdb's copy has only in-frame clones and lacks some. D and trimming come from the DNA, and the V and J calls and clone size come from that table. The sample has some 170,000 clones, 87% seen once. Germline V lookup: CDR1 MNHEY, CDR2 SMNVEV (reference sequence). There are 14 residues in the CDR3. V gave up 3 bases and J gave up 1 base, with 10 bases separating them. The TCR originated in a woman in her forties or fifties with acute or convalescent COVID-19. The sample taken for sequencing was peripheral blood. This sequence joins TRBV27 and TRBJ2-7; D perhaps matches TRBD1 (6 bases). CDR3: CASSLGQGSYEQYF. DNA of the CDR3: TGTGCCAGCAGTTTGGGTCAGGGGTCCTACGAGCAGTACTTC.